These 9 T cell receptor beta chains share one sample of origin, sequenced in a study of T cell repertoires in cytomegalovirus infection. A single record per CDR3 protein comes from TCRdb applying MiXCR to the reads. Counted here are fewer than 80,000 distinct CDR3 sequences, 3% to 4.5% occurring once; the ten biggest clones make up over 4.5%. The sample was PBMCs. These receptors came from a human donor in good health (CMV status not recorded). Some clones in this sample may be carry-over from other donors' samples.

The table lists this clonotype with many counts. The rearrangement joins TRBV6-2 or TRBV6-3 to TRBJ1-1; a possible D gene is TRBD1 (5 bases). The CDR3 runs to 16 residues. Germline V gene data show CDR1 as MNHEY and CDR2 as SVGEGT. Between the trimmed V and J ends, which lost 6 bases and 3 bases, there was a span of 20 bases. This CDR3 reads CASSIPSGIPDTEAFF. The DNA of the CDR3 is TGTGCCAGCAGCATCCCCTCAGGGATCCCCGACACTGAAGCTTTCTTT.

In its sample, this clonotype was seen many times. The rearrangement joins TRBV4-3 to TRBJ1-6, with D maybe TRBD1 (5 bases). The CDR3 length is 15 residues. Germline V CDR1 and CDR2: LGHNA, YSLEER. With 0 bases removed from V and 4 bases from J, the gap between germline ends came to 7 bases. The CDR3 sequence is CASSQETAYNSPLHF. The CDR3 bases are TGCGCCAGCAGCCAAGAGACAGCGTATAATTCACCCCTCCACTTT.

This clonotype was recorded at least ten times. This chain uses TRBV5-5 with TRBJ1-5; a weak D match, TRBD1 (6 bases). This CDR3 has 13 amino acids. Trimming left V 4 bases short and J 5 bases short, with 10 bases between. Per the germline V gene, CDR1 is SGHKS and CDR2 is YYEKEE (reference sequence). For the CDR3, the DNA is TGTGCCAGCAGCCTAACAGGGTATCAGCCCCAGCATTTT. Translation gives CASSLTGYQPQHF.

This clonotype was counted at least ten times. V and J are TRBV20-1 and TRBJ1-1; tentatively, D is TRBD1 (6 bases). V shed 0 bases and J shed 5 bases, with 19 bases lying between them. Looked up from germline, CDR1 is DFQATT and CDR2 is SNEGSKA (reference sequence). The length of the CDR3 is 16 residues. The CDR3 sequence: CSARDPQTGRGTEAFF. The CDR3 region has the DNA TGCAGTGCTAGAGATCCACAAACAGGGAGGGGGACTGAAGCTTTCTTT.

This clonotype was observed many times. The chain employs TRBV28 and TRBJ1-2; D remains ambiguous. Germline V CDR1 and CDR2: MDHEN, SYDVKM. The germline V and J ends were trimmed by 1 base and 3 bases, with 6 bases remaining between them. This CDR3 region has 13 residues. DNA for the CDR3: TGTGCCAGCAGTTTATCGAGTGACTATGGCTACACCTTC. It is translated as CASSLSSDYGYTF.

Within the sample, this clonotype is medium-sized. CDR3 protein: CASSWDSYSNQPQHF. CDR3 DNA: TGTGCCAGCAGCTGGGACAGCTATAGCAATCAGCCCCAGCATTTT. The chain combines TRBV7-2 with TRBJ1-5, with 7 bases aligning to TRBD1. Germline V gives CDR1 SGHTA, CDR2 FQGNSA. V lost 4 bases and J lost 0; bases outside the gene matches: 3. The CDR3 totals 15 residues.

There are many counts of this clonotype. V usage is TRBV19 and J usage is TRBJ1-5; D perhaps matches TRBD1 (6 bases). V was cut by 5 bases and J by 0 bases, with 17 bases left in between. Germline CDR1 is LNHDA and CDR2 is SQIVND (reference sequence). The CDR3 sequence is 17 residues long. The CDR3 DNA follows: TGTGCCAGTAGTCCCATCCGGGGGCATTATAGCAATCAGCCCCAGCATTTT. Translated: CASSPIRGHYSNQPQHF.

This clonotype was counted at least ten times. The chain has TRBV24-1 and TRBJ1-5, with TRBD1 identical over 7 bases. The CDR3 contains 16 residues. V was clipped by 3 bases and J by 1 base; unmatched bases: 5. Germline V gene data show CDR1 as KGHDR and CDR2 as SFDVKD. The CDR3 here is CATSDPGDSSNQPQHF. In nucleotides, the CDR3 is TGTGCCACCAGTGATCCCGGGGACAGCAGCAATCAGCCCCAGCATTTT.

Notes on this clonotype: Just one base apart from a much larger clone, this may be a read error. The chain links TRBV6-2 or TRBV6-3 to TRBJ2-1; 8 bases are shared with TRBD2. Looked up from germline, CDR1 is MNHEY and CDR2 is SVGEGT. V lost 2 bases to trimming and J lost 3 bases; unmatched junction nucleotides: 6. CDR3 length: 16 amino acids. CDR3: CASSYASGRDYNEQFF. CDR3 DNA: TGTGCCAGCAGTTACGCGAGCGGGAGAGACTACAATGAGCAGTTCTTC.